One and the same sample provided the 31 T cell receptor beta chains below, sequenced in a study of glioma-infiltrating T cells after dendritic cell vaccination. The protocol was immunoSEQ multiplex PCR, while the TCRdb copy is restricted to in-frame clones and leaves out a portion. The sample contains 85,000 to 110,000 clones, 75% to 85% of which appear only once. This sample comprised blood, obtained before dendritic cell vaccination. The receptors originated from a human donor with glioblastoma.

This clone came up a few times. The chain recombines TRBV10-2 with TRBJ1-2; tentatively, D is TRBD1 (5 bases). The CDR3 consists of 13 residues. V was trimmed by 2 bases and J by 5 bases, leaving 9 bases between them. The germline gives CDR1 WSHSY, CDR2 SAAADI. The CDR3 coding sequence is TGCGCCAGCAGTGAGGGACAAGTATATGGCTACACCTTC. This gives the protein CASSEGQVYGYTF.

The CDR3 loop is CASSLFLWGQGSYEQYF. CDR3 bases: TGTGCCAGCAGCTTATTTTTATGGGGCCAGGGCTCCTACGAGCAGTACTTC. V and J are TRBV7-2 and TRBJ2-5; D possibly corresponds to TRBD1 (5 bases). The J call is in doubt because the DNA end fits TRBJ2-7 better. This CDR3 region has 17 residues. Germline V gives CDR1 SGHTA, CDR2 FQGNSA.

The CDR3 spells CASQGQEIQRDSSYEQYF. The CDR3 nucleotides read TGCGCCAGCCAGGGACAGGAGATCCAACGCGACAGCTCCTACGAGCAGTACTTC. V is TRBV4-3 and J is TRBJ2-7; 8 bases agree with TRBD1. This CDR3 has 18 amino acids. The ends lost 8 bases at V and 0 bases at J; junction bases unmatched: 18. CDR1 and CDR2 (germline): LGHNA, YSLEER.

This chain joins TRBV30 and TRBJ2-2; 10 bases match TRBD1. The CDR3 sequence is 14 residues long. Germline V lookup: CDR1 GTSNPN, CDR2 SVGIG (reference sequence). After removal of 7 bases from V and 2 bases from J, the junction contained 4 bases not matched to a gene. The CDR3 nucleotides read TGTGCCTCCCGGGACAGGGGTAACACCGGGGAGCTGTTTTTT. Residues: CASRDRGNTGELFF.

V and J are TRBV9 and TRBJ2-7, with a tentative D call TRBD2 (5 bases). Germline V lookup: CDR1 SGDLS, CDR2 YYNGEE. The V gene lost 5 bases and the J gene lost 3 bases, with 18 bases spanning the gap. The CDR3 covers 15 residues. The CDR3 bases are TGTGCCAGCAGTCTCCCCCCGGGGAATGACTACGAGCAGTACTTC. It specifies CASSLPPGNDYEQYF. Combining the CDR3 with reference TRBV9 and TRBJ2-7 gives the whole variable domain DSGVTQTPKHLITATGQRVTLRCSPRSGDLSVYWYQQSLDQGLQFLIQYYNGEERAKGNILERFSAQQFPDLHSELNLSSLELGDSALYFCASSLPPGNDYEQYFGPGTRLTVT.

The chain couples TRBV5-1 to TRBJ2-3; D ambiguous. Germline-derived CDR1 and CDR2 are SGHRS and YFSETQ. The germline V and J ends were trimmed by 6 bases and 2 bases, with 4 bases remaining between them. The CDR3 has 11 amino acids. The CDR3 sequence is CASMATDTQYF. The CDR3 coding sequence is TGCGCCAGCATGGCCACAGATACGCAGTATTTT.

V is TRBV7-9 and J is TRBJ2-2; a possible D gene is TRBD1 (5 bases). Germline CDR1 and CDR2: SEHNR and FQNEAQ (reference sequence). Trimming left V 5 bases short and J 5 bases short, with 9 bases between. The CDR3 totals 13 residues. CDR3 nucleotide sequence: TGTGCCAGCAGCCTCTCAGGGACCGGGGAGCTGTTTTTT. Its translation: CASSLSGTGELFF.

This clone occurred once. The chain recombines TRBV2 with TRBJ1-1; 8 nucleotides agree with TRBD1. The CDR3 length is 16 residues. Germline-derived CDR1 and CDR2 are SNHLY and FYNNEI. V shed 0 bases and J 0 bases; nucleotides not matched to a gene: 3. The CDR3 nucleotides read TGTGCCAGCAGTGAAGCGACAGGGGAAGTGAACACTGAAGCTTTCTTT. Translation gives CASSEATGEVNTEAFF.

The chain uses TRBV4-1 and TRBJ2-4, with TRBD2 matching 8 bases. V trimming: 1 base; J trimming: 9 bases; junction bases outside the gene matches: 8. Germline CDR1 reads MGHRA; CDR2 reads YSYEKL. The CDR3 contains 15 residues. CDR3 loop: CASSQGLAGVGIQYF. The CDR3 region has the DNA TGCGCCAGCAGCCAAGGGCTAGCGGGTGTCGGCATTCAGTACTTC.

The chain employs TRBV11-2 and TRBJ2-7; possibly TRBD1 for D (6 bases). The CDR3 runs to 14 residues. The V end lost 0 bases, the J end lost 2 bases, and 8 bases lay between the germline ends. The germline CDR1 and CDR2 sequences are SGHAT and FQNNGV. The CDR3 region has the DNA TGTGCCAGCAGCTTAGAGGCAGGGGCCTACGAGCAGTACTTC. This codes for CASSLEAGAYEQYF. The full variable domain, rest sourced from reference TRBV11-2 and TRBJ2-7, is EAGVAQSPRYKIIEKRQSVAFWCNPISGHATLYWYQQILGQGPKLLIQFQNNGVVDDSQLPKDRFSAERLKGVDSTLKIQPAKLEDSAVYLCASSLEAGAYEQYFGPGTRLTVT.

The genes are TRBV2 and TRBJ2-2; no firm D call. The length of the CDR3 is 11 residues. Germline CDR1 reads SNHLY; CDR2 reads FYNNEI. Between the trimmed V and J ends, which lost 5 bases and 7 bases, there was a span of 5 bases. The CDR3 DNA reads TGTGCCAGCAGTCCTATCGGGGAGCTGTTTTTT. It specifies CASSPIGELFF.

This sequence joins TRBV9 and TRBJ2-3; D might be TRBD2 (6 bases). The germline V gene has CDR1 SGDLS and CDR2 YYNGEE. The CDR3 runs 16 residues. V gave up 0 bases and J gave up 4 bases, with 15 bases separating them. CDR3 nucleotide sequence: TGTGCCAGCAGCGTAGCCGGGGGTCCACAGGCAGATACGCAGTATTTT. This codes for CASSVAGGPQADTQYF. The full variable domain, its missing parts supplied by reference TRBV9 and TRBJ2-3, is DSGVTQTPKHLITATGQRVTLRCSPRSGDLSVYWYQQSLDQGLQFLIQYYNGEERAKGNILERFSAQQFPDLHSELNLSSLELGDSALYFCASSVAGGPQADTQYFGPGTRLTVL.

The gene calls are TRBV10-3 and TRBJ2-3, with TRBD2 matching 9 bases. V shed 8 bases, J shed 1 base, and the junction held 4 bases outside the gene matches. CDR1 is ENHRY and CDR2 is SYGVKD in the germline V gene. The CDR3 contains 14 residues. The CDR3 loop reads CAIRRLAGTDTQYF. As DNA, the CDR3 is TGTGCCATCCGAAGACTAGCGGGCACAGATACGCAGTATTTT.

This chain uses TRBV4-2 with TRBJ1-2, with 7 bases lining up with TRBD1. Germline-derived CDR1 and CDR2 are LGHNA and YNFKEQ. Trimming cost V 4 bases and J 4 bases; bases outside gene matches: 9. The CDR3 runs to 15 residues. The CDR3 protein is CASSRGQEVVYGYTF. The CDR3 DNA sequence: TGTGCCAGCAGCCGAGGACAGGAGGTCGTCTATGGCTACACCTTC.

This clone has more than one count but fewer than ten. The V gene is TRBV19, the J gene TRBJ2-3; tentative D call: TRBD2 (6 bases). With 5 bases removed from V and 2 bases from J, the gap between germline ends came to 14 bases. Germline loops: CDR1 LNHDA, CDR2 SQIVND (reference sequence). CDR3 size: 15 residues. The CDR3 DNA sequence: TGTGCCAGTAGTTACATAAGGGAGGCCACAGATACGCAGTATTTT. Translation gives CASSYIREATDTQYF.

V gene TRBV29-1 combines with J gene TRBJ2-4, with D perhaps matching TRBD1 (5 bases). The CDR3 is 12 residues long. The germline V gene encodes CDR1 SQVTM and CDR2 ANQGSEA. V dropped 1 base and J dropped 6 bases, with 7 bases sitting between them. The CDR3 nucleotides are TGCAGCGTTGAAGGGCAGGGAAACATTCAGTACTTC. This codes for CSVEGQGNIQYF.

This chain links TRBV4-3 with TRBJ2-7; 8 bases fit TRBD1. CDR3 length: 17 amino acids. Germline V gene sequence: CDR1 LGHNA, CDR2 YSLEER. Trimming cost V 0 bases and J 5 bases; bases outside gene matches: 12. CDR3 protein: CASSQEAIGTGGNEQYF. The CDR3 DNA follows: TGCGCCAGCAGCCAAGAGGCAATAGGGACAGGAGGTAACGAGCAGTACTTC.

This clone was seen only a few times. The rearrangement joins TRBV18 to TRBJ1-2; D is uncertain. The CDR3 spans 12 residues. V was trimmed by 6 bases and J by 8 bases, leaving 13 bases between them. Germline CDR1 KGHSH, CDR2 LQKENI. CDR3 nucleotide sequence: TGTGCCAGCTCCCTCGGGATAAGCGGCTACACCTTC. The encoded protein is CASSLGISGYTF.

The chain joins TRBV6-1 to TRBJ2-7; 7 nucleotides line up with TRBD2. This CDR3 has 15 amino acids. The junction had 13 bases not matched to a gene; V was cut back by 7 bases and J by 4 bases. Germline V gene lookup returns CDR1 MNHNS and CDR2 SASEGT. For the CDR3, the DNA is TGTGCCAGCACCTCTGGTCGGCTAGCGGAGTACGAGCAGTACTTC. As protein: CASTSGRLAEYEQYF.

The CDR3 region is CASSIEGTRDYGYTF. In nucleotides, the CDR3 is TGTGCCAGTAGTATAGAAGGGACAAGGGACTATGGCTACACCTTC. The chain joins TRBV19 to TRBJ1-2; the D gene is possibly TRBD1 (6 bases). The germline CDR1 and CDR2 sequences are LNHDA and SQIVND (reference sequence). The CDR3 runs 15 residues. Trimming pared 0 bases from V and 3 bases from J, leaving 11 bases between.

V and J are TRBV5-1 and TRBJ2-3, with D possibly TRBD2 on 6 matching bases. Germline V gene data show CDR1 as SGHRS and CDR2 as YFSETQ. V dropped 4 bases and J dropped 4 bases, with 13 bases sitting between them. The length of the CDR3 is 14 residues. The chain's CDR3 is CASSAAGLPDTQYF. For the CDR3, the DNA is TGCGCCAGCAGCGCCGCGGGGCTCCCAGATACGCAGTATTTT.

J is TRBJ1-4 and V is TRBV5-6, with 9 bases aligning to TRBD1. The germline V gene has CDR1 SGHDT and CDR2 YYEEEE. CDR3 length: 19 amino acids. J gave up 1 base and V 3 bases, and 13 bases lay outside the gene matches. As DNA, the CDR3 is TGTGCCAGCAGCTCCTCCCGGGACAGGGTGTATGTAACTAATGAAAAACTGTTTTTT. The encoded protein is CASSSSRDRVYVTNEKLFF.

This clone was seen only once. The rearrangement uses TRBV6-4 and TRBJ2-3; 7 nucleotides align to TRBD1. The trim removed 2 bases at V and 1 base at J, leaving 3 bases unmatched. Germline assignment: CDR1 MRHNA and CDR2 SNTAGT. The length of the CDR3 is 15 residues. The CDR3 here is CASSDKGGGTDTQYF. The CDR3 nucleotides read TGTGCCAGCAGTGACAAAGGGGGCGGCACAGATACGCAGTATTTT.

The chain links TRBV18 to TRBJ2-7, with 10 bases fitting TRBD1. With V trimmed by 4 bases and J by 7 bases, 13 bases remained unmatched. The CDR3 covers 16 residues. Germline V lookup: CDR1 KGHSH, CDR2 LQKENI. CDR3 residues: CASSLARDRGLGEQYF. The DNA of the CDR3 is TGTGCCAGCTCACTGGCCCGGGACAGGGGTTTGGGGGAGCAGTACTTC.

The rearrangement joins TRBV18 to TRBJ1-6; possible D gene TRBD1, 6 bases. CDR3 length: 15 residues. Trimming left V 3 bases short and J 7 bases short, with 13 bases between. Germline CDR1 and CDR2: KGHSH and LQKENI. The CDR3, as DNA: TGTGCCAGCTCACCTCAGGGGTTCTCCAATTCACCCCTCCACTTT. It is translated as CASSPQGFSNSPLHF.

This clone appeared once. The rearrangement uses TRBV11-2 and TRBJ1-6; 10 nucleotides match TRBD1. CDR1 and CDR2 (germline): SGHAT, FQNNGV. The CDR3 loop spans 15 amino acids. The V segment lost 5 bases and the J segment 5 bases; nucleotides outside the gene matches: 3. This chain's CDR3 is CASSTGQGDNSPLHF. The CDR3 nucleotides are TGTGCCAGCAGCACAGGACAGGGGGATAATTCACCCCTCCACTTT.

The gene calls are TRBV9 and TRBJ2-3; TRBD1 is a possible D gene (5 bases). In germline, CDR1 is SGDLS, CDR2 YYNGEE. This CDR3 is built from 14 residues. Trimming removed 0 bases at V and 5 bases at J, with 10 bases between. This CDR3 is CASSVGGYLDTQYF. Written as DNA, the CDR3 is TGTGCCAGCAGCGTAGGGGGCTACTTAGATACGCAGTATTTT.

CDR3 nucleotide sequence: TGTGCCACAACCCTGGGACAGGTGTACAATGAGCAGTTCTTC. Amino acid sequence: CATTLGQVYNEQFF. The chain combines TRBV11-2 with TRBJ2-1; 8 positions agree with TRBD1. This CDR3 has 14 amino acids. Germline CDR1 reads SGHAT; CDR2 reads FQNNGV. The junction had 9 bases not matched to a gene; V was cut back by 10 bases and J by 4 bases. The full variable domain, rest sourced from reference TRBV11-2 and TRBJ2-1, is EAGVAQSPRYKIIEKRQSVAFWCNPISGHATLYWYQQILGQGPKLLIQFQNNGVVDDSQLPKDRFSAERLKGVDSTLKIQPAKLEDSAVYLCATTLGQVYNEQFFGPGTRLTVL.

The chain carries TRBV19 and TRBJ2-2; tentatively, D is TRBD2 (6 bases). The CDR3 is 15 amino acids. The V and J ends lost 4 bases and 4 bases respectively, with 13 bases between them. The germline gives CDR1 LNHDA, CDR2 SQIVND (reference sequence). CDR3 in amino acids: CASSTRDLITGELFF. The CDR3 DNA is TGTGCCAGTAGTACCAGGGACTTGATCACCGGGGAGCTGTTTTTT. Supplemented by reference TRBV19 and TRBJ2-2, the full variable domain reads DGGITQSPKYLFRKEGQNVTLSCEQNLNHDAMYWYRQDPGQGLRLIYYSQIVNDFQKGDIAEGYSVSREKKESFPLTVTSAQKNPTAFYLCASSTRDLITGELFFGEGSRLTVL.

The chain combines TRBV11-3 with TRBJ2-7; D is undetermined. V lost 0 bases to trimming and J lost 2 bases, with 5 bases between them. This CDR3 comprises 13 residues. Germline values: CDR1 SGHNT, CDR2 YENEEA. CDR3 coding DNA: TGTGCCAGCAGCTTAGATCCCACCTACGAGCAGTACTTC. Its translation: CASSLDPTYEQYF.

The rearrangement links TRBV5-5 to TRBJ1-5; 8 bases align to TRBD1. Germline CDR1 and CDR2: SGHKS and YYEKEE (reference sequence). The CDR3 has 17 amino acids. V was pared by 3 bases and J by 0 bases, with 8 bases of the junction left unmatched. The CDR3 loop reads CASSSGTGIHSNQPQHF. The DNA of the CDR3 is TGTGCCAGCAGCTCCGGGACAGGAATCCATAGCAATCAGCCCCAGCATTTT. Full variable domain (remainder filled in from reference TRBV5-5 and TRBJ1-5): DAGVTQSPTHLIKTRGQQVTLRCSPISGHKSVSWYQQVLGQGPQFIFQYYEKEERGRGNFPDRFSARQFPNYSSELNVNALLLGDSALYLCASSSGTGIHSNQPQHFGDGTRLSIL.